The following is a T cell receptor beta chain sequence with its context. Antigen unknown. Sequenced by immunoSEQ multiplex PCR; TCRdb stores in-frame clones only, minus some. Seen here are roughly 120,000 clones, about 91% observed once, and the top ten hold over 4.5%. This sample was included in a study of T cell responses to AZD1222 COVID-19 vaccine. Study-wide context: Analysis merged second doses at about 4 or about 12 weeks.

Study-wide results and caveats: Targeting of unmutated variant regions was reportedly seen in nearly half of spike-specific TCRs. It was only after the peak T cell response that any repertoires were sampled. Donors were chiefly white British, with a greater number of females, and clonal diversity was perhaps underestimated.

The sequencing used peripheral blood, collected on day 0 of AZD1222 vaccination. This receptor was taken from an adult in good health.

CDR3: CASSKASGTTNTGELFF. The DNA for the CDR3 is TGTGCCAGCTCAAAAGCCTCCGGGACAACGAACACCGGGGAGCTGTTTTTT. The chain employs TRBV18 and TRBJ2-2; possibly TRBD1 for D (6 bases). The V gene lost 5 bases and the J gene lost 0 bases, with 16 bases spanning the gap. This CDR3 contains 17 residues. Germline CDR1 KGHSH, CDR2 LQKENI.